This T cell receptor (beta chain) stems from a study of response to subunit inactivated influenza vaccine (dated by TCRdb to the late 2010s). Background for the entire study: The study used deep quantitative T cell receptor repertoire profiling to track responses to a trivalent subunit inactivated influenza vaccine.

Here is what the overall study found, with its caveats: The authors proposed that each seasonal influenza vaccination may bring in only a limited number of new T cells.

The table lists this clonotype with a few counts. The antigen it recognizes is unknown. One base away there is no much larger clone; base qualities are not given. The germline V gene (reference sequence) provides CDR1 LNHNV and CDR2 YYDKDF. V is pruned by 0 bases and J by 5 bases, leaving 7 bases of the junction without a gene match. The CDR3 runs 16 residues from the cysteine to the phenylalanine. The DNA shown is the 48-base CDR3, in frame from base 1. The library was made by RT-PCR. Sequencing took place on an Illumina HiSeq 2500. Using fastp at Q25 and MiXCR, TCRdb reprocessed the public reads and kept productive beta chains. Entries are consolidated by CDR3 protein sequence, retaining the most common genes and DNA. A total of about 520,000 distinct CDR3 sequences appear in this sample, under 8.5% of them only once. The top ten clonotypes cover around 12% of the sample.

The chain employs TRBV15 and TRBJ2-1, and 7 junction bases match TRBD2. The sequence derives from a man aged 45-69 years who received an inactivated influenza vaccine. Donor details come from another sample of the same person, matched by shared clones. The sequences come from PBMCs from blood, collected 23 months after vaccination. The CDR3 reads as follows: CATSRERLAANNEQFF. The DNA sequence follows: TGTGCCACCAGCAGAGAAAGGCTAGCGGCAAACAATGAGCAGTTCTTC.